This record covers a single T cell receptor (beta chain). Its cognate antigen is unknown. The protocol was immunoSEQ multiplex PCR, while the TCRdb copy is restricted to in-frame clones and leaves out a portion. The repertoire holds 150,000 to 180,000 clones, with 85% to 90% as singletons. This record belongs to a study of T cell responses to AZD1222 COVID-19 vaccine. Broader study findings: It should be noted that donors were predominantly white British and more often female, and clonal diversity was possibly underestimated. The CD4 TCRs associated with vaccination extended across spike and predominated at 160-218 and 743-854.

This sequence originates from an adult in good health. Sequenced here: peripheral blood, sampled on day 0 of MenACWY control vaccination.

The CDR3: CASSLTGFAGGQETQYF. DNA for the CDR3: TGCGCCAGCAGCCTTACAGGGTTCGCGGGGGGGCAAGAGACCCAGTACTTC. This chain links TRBV5-1 with TRBJ2-5; 9 positions match TRBD2. Germline trimming cut 4 bases from V and 2 bases from J; bases unmatched to any gene: 12. Germline V gene sequence: CDR1 SGHRS, CDR2 YFSETQ. The CDR3 extends over 17 amino acids.